The 10 T cell receptor beta chains given below trace back to one sample, sequenced in a study of T cells in women clearing cervical HPV infection. Assay used: immunoSEQ multiplex PCR; TCRdb lists only in-frame clones, some missing. Its table lists 30,000 to 50,000 clones. Sequencing was performed on blood buffy coat. These receptors were obtained from a woman aged 18 to 75 with a cervical HPV16 infection that either progressed to CIN3+ or cleared (not recorded which).

A word on this clone: The sequence runs out 3 residues before the end of the CDR3; the remainder is reconstructed from the germline J gene. The chain links TRBV5-1 to TRBJ1-1; 10 bases are a match to TRBD1. CDR1 is SGHRS and CDR2 is YFSETQ in the germline V gene. This CDR3 region has 14 residues. With 4 bases clipped from V and 5 bases from J, the junction kept 5 bases outside the gene matches. The CDR3 DNA, read in part, is TGCGCCAGCAGCCCGGGACAGGGGTGGACTGAA. Translated: CASSPGQGWTE. In full, the CDR3 reads CASSPGQGWTEAFF. Using reference TRBV5-1 and TRBJ1-1 for the parts outside the CDR3, the full variable domain is KAGVTQTPRYLIKTRGQQVTLSCSPISGHRSVSWYQQTPGQGLQFLFEYFSETQRNKGNFPGRFSGRQFSNSRSEMNVSTLELGDSALYLCASSPGQGWTEAFFGQGTRLTVV.

With regard to this clone: Germline and junction disagree at one end, which may indicate a read error. The read gets to within 3 residues of the CDR3 end, and the germline J gene fills in the rest. This chain uses TRBV6-1 with TRBJ1-3; 9 positions agree with TRBD1. The CDR3 consists of 17 residues. Germline V CDR1 and CDR2: MNHNS, SASEGT. The CDR3 sequence is CASIERTGVNSGNTIYF. The sequenced CDR3 bases are TGTGCCAGCATTGAAAGGACAGGGGTTAACTCTGGAAACACC.

Comment on this clone: With the read ending 3 residues before the CDR3 end, the germline J gene is used to fill in that end. The chain employs TRBV5-1 and TRBJ2-5; a possible D gene is TRBD1 (6 bases). Trimming stripped 7 bases from V and 2 bases from J, with 12 bases between. The germline CDR1 and CDR2 sequences are SGHRS and YFSETQ. The CDR3 runs to 13 residues. The sequenced part of the CDR3 DNA is TGCGCCAGCGCGAGCAGGGGTCAAGAGACC. It specifies CASASRGQET. The complete CDR3 sequence is CASASRGQETQYF.

A word on this clone: The read ends 3 residues before the CDR3 terminus; that terminus is restored from the germline J gene. The rearrangement links TRBV7-9 to TRBJ2-1, with TRBD2 matching 8 bases. Per the germline V gene, CDR1 is SEHNR and CDR2 is FQNEAQ (reference sequence). J was trimmed by 8 bases and V by 5 bases; bases with no gene match: 5. The length of the CDR3 is 13 residues. The CDR3 here is CASSRLAGHEQFF. The DNA read from the CDR3 is TGTGCCAGCAGCCGTCTAGCGGGCCATGAG.

On this clone itself: The read comes to an end 3 residues before the CDR3 does, leaving the germline J gene to fill in the end. This chain links TRBV12-3 or TRBV12-4 with TRBJ1-3, with 7 bases fitting TRBD1. This CDR3 comprises 15 residues. The V gene end was trimmed by 5 bases and the J gene end by 0 bases; junction bases not matched to a gene: 4. The DNA read from the CDR3 is TGTGCCAGCAGTCCCGGGACAGCCTCTGGAAACACC. This codes for CASSPGTASGNT. The CDR3, in full, reads CASSPGTASGNTIYF.

As for this clone: The read finishes 3 residues shy of the CDR3 end, and the germline J gene is used to complete it. The V call is TRBV7-3, the J call TRBJ2-1, with TRBD2 identical over 7 bases. This CDR3 is 16 amino acids long. V dropped 5 bases and J dropped 8; count of bases not matched to a gene: 15. Germline assignment: CDR1 SGHTA and CDR2 FQGTGA. CDR3 bases read: TGTGCCAGCAGCCCGGCTCCGGGACTATTGTTCGATGAG. Translation gives CASSPAPGLLFDE. The CDR3, in full, reads CASSPAPGLLFDEQFF.

Incomplete CDR3 DNA: TGTGCCAGCAGGGAGCGGGGAAGCACTGAA. Residues: CASRERGSTE. The whole CDR3 is CASRERGSTEAFF. The chain recombines TRBV12-3 or TRBV12-4 with TRBJ1-1; D not resolved. The read finishes 3 residues shy of the CDR3 end, and the germline J gene is used to complete it. This CDR3 is built from 13 residues. Trimming took 6 bases from V and 4 from J, leaving 12 bases between them.

The part of the CDR3 DNA that was read is TGTGCCTGGAGTGTAGGGCAGGGGGCCCACAATGAG. This codes for CAWSVGQGAHNE. The complete CDR3 reads CAWSVGQGAHNEQFF. The V and J genes are TRBV30 and TRBJ2-1; 8 bases align to TRBD1. The read halts 3 residues ahead of the CDR3 end, with the missing end drawn from the germline J gene. J lost 5 bases, V lost 0 bases, and 6 bases had no gene match. In germline, CDR1 is GTSNPN, CDR2 SVGIG (reference sequence). This CDR3 contains 15 residues.

Concerning this clone: Read data end 3 residues before the CDR3 end; the end is taken from the germline J gene. The chain recombines TRBV12-5 with TRBJ2-5; no reliable D call. V was pared by 3 bases and J by 4 bases, with 3 bases between. Germline CDR1 and CDR2: LGHNT and FRNRAP. This CDR3 region has 11 residues. The CDR3 bases that were read are TGTGCTAGTGGTTTAGGAGAGACC. Residues: CASGLGET. The CDR3 in its entirety is CASGLGETQYF.

Remarks on this clone: One end of the junction fails to match germline, which may point to a read error. The read terminates 3 residues ahead of where the CDR3 ends, so the germline J gene completes it. This chain links TRBV4-1 with TRBJ2-2; 8 bases fit TRBD1. The CDR3 loop spans 16 amino acids. Germline values: CDR1 MGHRA, CDR2 YSYEKL. Incomplete CDR3 DNA: TGCGCCAGCAGACAAGGACAGGGAGCGAACACCGGGGAG. Its translation is CASRQGQGANTGE. The entire CDR3 is CASRQGQGANTGELFF.